The clone carrying this T cell receptor (beta chain) has more than one count but fewer than ten. The antigen is unknown. It is likely a read error, because the conserved phenylalanine at the end of the CDR3 is missing. Each CDR3 protein is one row after TCRdb ran MiXCR on the reads. The sample yields around 360,000 distinct CDR3 sequences, about a third seen once. The source of the sample is a study of T cell repertoires in cytomegalovirus infection. Looking at the study overall: Recently identified HLA-C-restricted CMV epitopes and well-studied HLA-B-restricted CMV epitopes were used by the study.

In germline, CDR1 is LNHDA, CDR2 SQIVND (reference sequence). J gave up 7 bases and V 7 bases, and 8 bases lay outside the gene matches. The CDR3 totals 14 residues. This clonotype was sampled from a human donor in good health (CMV status not recorded). Some clones in this sample may be carry-over from other donors' samples. The chain recombines TRBV19 with TRBJ2-1; 9 bases line up with TRBD2. The material was cultured PBMCs, obtained from culture after CMV antigen stimulation. CDR3 coding DNA: TGTGCCAGTAAAGGGGCGGGAGGGTGGAATGAGCAGTTCTCC. This gives the protein CASKGAGGWNEQFS.